This T cell receptor (beta chain) was profiled in a study of blood T cell repertoires in COVID-19. Whole-study context: COVID-19 samples from acute and convalescent phases originated in the United States, Italy and Spain.

Those who participated ranged in age from roughly 18 to 100 years and resided in about two dozen US areas. Two negative PCRs, clearance, or symptom resolution characterized the recovered Cohort 3 donors. As processed by the authors: Researchers report that nucleated cell counts were estimated from reference gene primer amplification. Profiling relied on immunoSEQ multiplex PCR, and the TCRdb table lists in-frame clones only, not all of them. V and J calls and clone size come straight from that table; D and trimming were deduced from the DNA. Found here are over 200,000 clones, more than 80% of them singletons; the top ten hold 7.5% to 10%. The CDR3 runs to 18 residues. The trim removed 4 bases at V and 3 bases at J, leaving 15 bases unmatched. Looked up from germline, CDR1 is SGHRS and CDR2 is YFSETQ.

The receptor's source is a man aged 35-49 years who had recovered from COVID-19. What was sequenced was PBMCs or T cells enriched from blood (not recorded which). V gene TRBV5-1 combines with J gene TRBJ1-5, with 8 bases that match TRBD1. The CDR3: CASSSRTGRTLFNQPQHF. Written as DNA, the CDR3 is TGCGCCAGCAGCAGCCGGACAGGGCGAACCTTATTCAATCAGCCCCAGCATTTT. Full variable domain (outside the CDR3, taken from reference TRBV5-1 and TRBJ1-5): KAGVTQTPRYLIKTRGQQVTLSCSPISGHRSVSWYQQTPGQGLQFLFEYFSETQRNKGNFPGRFSGRQFSNSRSEMNVSTLELGDSALYLCASSSRTGRTLFNQPQHFGDGTRLSIL.